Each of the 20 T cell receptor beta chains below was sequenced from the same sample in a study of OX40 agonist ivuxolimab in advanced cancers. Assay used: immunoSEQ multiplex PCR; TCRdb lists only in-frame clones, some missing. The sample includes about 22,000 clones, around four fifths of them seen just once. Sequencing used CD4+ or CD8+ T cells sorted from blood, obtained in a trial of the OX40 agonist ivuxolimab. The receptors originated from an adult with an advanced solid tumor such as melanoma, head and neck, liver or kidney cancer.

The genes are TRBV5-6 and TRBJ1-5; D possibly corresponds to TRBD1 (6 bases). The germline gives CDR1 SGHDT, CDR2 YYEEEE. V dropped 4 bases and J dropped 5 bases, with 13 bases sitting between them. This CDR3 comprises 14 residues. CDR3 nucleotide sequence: TGTGCCAGCAGCCTCGGACAGTACTATCAGCCCCAGCATTTT. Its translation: CASSLGQYYQPQHF.

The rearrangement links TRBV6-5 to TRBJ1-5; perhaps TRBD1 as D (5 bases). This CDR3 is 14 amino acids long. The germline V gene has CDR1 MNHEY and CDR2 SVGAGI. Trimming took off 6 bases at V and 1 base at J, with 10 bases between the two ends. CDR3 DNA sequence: TGTGCCAGCAGGTCAGGGTTGAGCAATCAGCCCCAGCATTTT. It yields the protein CASRSGLSNQPQHF.

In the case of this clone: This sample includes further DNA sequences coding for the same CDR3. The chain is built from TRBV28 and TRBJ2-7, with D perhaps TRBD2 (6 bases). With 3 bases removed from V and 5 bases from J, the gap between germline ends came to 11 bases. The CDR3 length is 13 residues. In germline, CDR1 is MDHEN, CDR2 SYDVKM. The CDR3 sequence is CASSFRGTHEQYF. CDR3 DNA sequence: TGTGCCAGCAGTTTCCGGGGGACCCACGAGCAGTACTTC.

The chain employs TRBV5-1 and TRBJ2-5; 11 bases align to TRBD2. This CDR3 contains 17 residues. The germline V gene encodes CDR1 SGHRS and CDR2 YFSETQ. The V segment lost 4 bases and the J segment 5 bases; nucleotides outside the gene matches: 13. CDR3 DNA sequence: TGCGCCAGCAGCGTAGGAACACTAGCGGGAGCGGGGGAGACCCAGTACTTC. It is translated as CASSVGTLAGAGETQYF. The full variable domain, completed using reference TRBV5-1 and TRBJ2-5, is KAGVTQTPRYLIKTRGQQVTLSCSPISGHRSVSWYQQTPGQGLQFLFEYFSETQRNKGNFPGRFSGRQFSNSRSEMNVSTLELGDSALYLCASSVGTLAGAGETQYFGPGTRLLVL.

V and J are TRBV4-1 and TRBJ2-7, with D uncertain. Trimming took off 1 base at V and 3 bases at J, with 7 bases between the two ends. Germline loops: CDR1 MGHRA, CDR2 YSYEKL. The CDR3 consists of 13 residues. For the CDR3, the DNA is TGCGCCAGCAGCCAAGGTGGCAGCTACGAGCAGTACTTC. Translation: CASSQGGSYEQYF.

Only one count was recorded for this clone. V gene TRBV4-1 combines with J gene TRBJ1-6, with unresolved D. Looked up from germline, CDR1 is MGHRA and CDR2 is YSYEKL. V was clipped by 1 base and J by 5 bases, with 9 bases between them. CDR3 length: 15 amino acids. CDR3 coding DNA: TGCGCCAGCAGCCAAGGGAGGACGGATAATTCACCCCTCCACTTT. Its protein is CASSQGRTDNSPLHF.

CDR3 sequence: CASSLVAGLSTDTQYF. The DNA of the CDR3 is TGTGCCAGCAGTTTAGTGGCTGGGCTTAGCACAGATACGCAGTATTTT. V gene TRBV27 combines with J gene TRBJ2-3; D is ambiguous. Trimming shortened V by 2 bases and J by 0 bases, and 12 bases separated the two germline ends. CDR3 length: 16 residues. Germline V gene lookup returns CDR1 MNHEY and CDR2 SMNVEV (reference sequence).

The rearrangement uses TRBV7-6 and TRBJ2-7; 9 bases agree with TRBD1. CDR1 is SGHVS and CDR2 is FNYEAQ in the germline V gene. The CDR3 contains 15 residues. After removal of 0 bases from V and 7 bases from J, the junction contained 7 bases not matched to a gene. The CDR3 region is CASSLAYGTGREQYF. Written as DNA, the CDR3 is TGTGCCAGCAGCTTAGCTTACGGGACAGGGAGGGAGCAGTACTTC.

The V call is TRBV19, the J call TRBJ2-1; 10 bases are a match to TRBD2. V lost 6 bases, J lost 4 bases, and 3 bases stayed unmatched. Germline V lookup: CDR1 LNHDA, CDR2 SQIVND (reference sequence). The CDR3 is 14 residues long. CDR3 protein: CASSVAGGYNEQFF. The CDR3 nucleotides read TGTGCCAGTAGCGTAGCGGGGGGTTACAATGAGCAGTTCTTC.

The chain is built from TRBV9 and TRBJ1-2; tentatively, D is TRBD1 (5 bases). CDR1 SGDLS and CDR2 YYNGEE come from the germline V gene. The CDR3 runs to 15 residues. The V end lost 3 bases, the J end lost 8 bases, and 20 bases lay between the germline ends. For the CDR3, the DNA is TGTGCCAGCAGCGGATGGGACGCCAAACTATGGGGCTACACCTTC. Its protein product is CASSGWDAKLWGYTF.

In nucleotides, the CDR3 is TGCGCCAGCAGCTTGGGGACAGGGGGTAACGAGCAGTACTTC. Translated, it gives CASSLGTGGNEQYF. The rearrangement links TRBV5-1 to TRBJ2-7, with 10 bases identical to TRBD1. The CDR3 is 14 residues long. Germline V gene lookup returns CDR1 SGHRS and CDR2 YFSETQ. J gave up 5 bases and V 0 bases, and 2 bases lay outside the gene matches.

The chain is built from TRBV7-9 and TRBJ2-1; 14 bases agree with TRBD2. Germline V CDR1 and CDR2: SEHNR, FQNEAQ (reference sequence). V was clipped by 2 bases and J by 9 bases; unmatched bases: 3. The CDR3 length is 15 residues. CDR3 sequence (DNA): TGTGCCAGCAGCTTAAGACTAGCGGGGGGGCTTGAGCAGTTCTTC. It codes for CASSLRLAGGLEQFF.

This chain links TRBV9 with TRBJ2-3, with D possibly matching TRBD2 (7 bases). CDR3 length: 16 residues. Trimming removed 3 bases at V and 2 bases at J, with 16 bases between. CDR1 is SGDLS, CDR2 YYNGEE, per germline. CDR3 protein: CASSGLGGQFTDTQYF. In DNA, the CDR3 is TGTGCCAGCAGCGGACTCGGGGGGCAGTTCACAGATACGCAGTATTTT.

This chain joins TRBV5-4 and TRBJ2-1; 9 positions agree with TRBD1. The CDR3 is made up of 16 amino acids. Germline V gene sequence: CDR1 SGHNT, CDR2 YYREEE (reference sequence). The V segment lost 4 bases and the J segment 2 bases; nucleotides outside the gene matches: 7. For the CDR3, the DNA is TGTGCCAGCAGCGAAGTACAGGGGGCGGCCTACAATGAGCAGTTCTTC. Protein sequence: CASSEVQGAAYNEQFF. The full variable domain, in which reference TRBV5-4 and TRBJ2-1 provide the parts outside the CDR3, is ETGVTQSPTHLIKTRGQQVTLRCSSQSGHNTVSWYQQALGQGPQFIFQYYREEENGRGNFPPRFSGLQFPNYSSELNVNALELDDSALYLCASSEVQGAAYNEQFFGPGTRLTVL.

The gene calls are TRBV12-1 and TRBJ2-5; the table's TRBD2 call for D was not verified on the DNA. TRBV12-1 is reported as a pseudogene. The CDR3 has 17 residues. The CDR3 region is CASSFGAGGPNQETQYF. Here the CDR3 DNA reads TGTGCCAGCAGCTTTGGGGCGGGGGGACCCAACCAAGAGACCCAGTACTTC.

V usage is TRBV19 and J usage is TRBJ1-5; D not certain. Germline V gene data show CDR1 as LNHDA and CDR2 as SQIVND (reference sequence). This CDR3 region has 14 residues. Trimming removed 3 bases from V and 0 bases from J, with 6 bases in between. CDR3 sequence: CASSIFSSNQPQHF. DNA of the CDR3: TGTGCCAGTAGTATTTTCAGTAGCAATCAGCCCCAGCATTTT. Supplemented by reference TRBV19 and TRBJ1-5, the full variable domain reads DGGITQSPKYLFRKEGQNVTLSCEQNLNHDAMYWYRQDPGQGLRLIYYSQIVNDFQKGDIAEGYSVSREKKESFPLTVTSAQKNPTAFYLCASSIFSSNQPQHFGDGTRLSIL.

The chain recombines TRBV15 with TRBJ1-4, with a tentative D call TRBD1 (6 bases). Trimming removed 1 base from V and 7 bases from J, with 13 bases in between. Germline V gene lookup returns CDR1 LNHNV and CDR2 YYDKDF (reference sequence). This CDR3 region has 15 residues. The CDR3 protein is CATSRVYRDGEKLFF. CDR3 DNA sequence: TGTGCCACCAGCAGAGTTTACAGGGATGGTGAAAAACTGTTTTTT.

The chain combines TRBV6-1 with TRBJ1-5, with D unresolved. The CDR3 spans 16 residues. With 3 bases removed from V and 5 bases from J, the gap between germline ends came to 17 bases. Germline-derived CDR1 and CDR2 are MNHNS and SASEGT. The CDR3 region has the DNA TGTGCCAGCAGTGATGGGTTTGGGTCAAGCGATCAGCCCCAGCATTTT. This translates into CASSDGFGSSDQPQHF.

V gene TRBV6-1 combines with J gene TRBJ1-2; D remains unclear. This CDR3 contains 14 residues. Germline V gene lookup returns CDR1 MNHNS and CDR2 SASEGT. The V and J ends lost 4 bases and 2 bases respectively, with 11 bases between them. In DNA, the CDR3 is TGTGCCAGCAGTGTGGGCAGCTCCAACTATGGCTACACCTTC. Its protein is CASSVGSSNYGYTF.

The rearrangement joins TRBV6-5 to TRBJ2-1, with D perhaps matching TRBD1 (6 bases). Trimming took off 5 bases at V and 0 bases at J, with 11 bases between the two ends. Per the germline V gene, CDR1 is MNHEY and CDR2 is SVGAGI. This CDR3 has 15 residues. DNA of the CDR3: TGTGCCAGCAGTCCTATAGGGGGCTCCTACAATGAGCAGTTCTTC. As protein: CASSPIGGSYNEQFF.